These 4 T cell receptor beta chains share one sample of origin, sequenced in a study of blood T cells in healthy people across ages. Combining a sample-barcoded 5' primer with a J-beta primer mix, a second PCR ran for 7 to 11 cycles. One entry per CDR3 protein, called by TCRdb with MiXCR from the 5' RACE reads. This table holds about a million distinct CDR3 sequences, around 46% found once. The sequencing sample was made of blood. The receptors here all came from a man in his thirties or forties in good health.

Only one count was recorded for this clonotype. V usage is TRBV20-1 and J usage is TRBJ1-1; D is unclear. Germline V gene sequence: CDR1 DFQATT, CDR2 SNEGSKA (reference sequence). The CDR3 consists of 11 residues. V lost 3 bases, J lost 8 bases, and 10 bases lay in between. In DNA, the CDR3 is TGCAGTGCTAGGGGCCTGACCGAAGCTTTCTTT. It yields the protein CSARGLTEAFF.

CDR3 sequence reads: CASSTGTDNQPQHF. DNA of the CDR3: TGCGCCAGCAGTACCGGGACAGACAATCAGCCCCAGCATTTT. V is TRBV5-1 and J is TRBJ1-5; 7 bases map to TRBD1. V gave up 5 bases and J gave up 3 bases; unmatched junction bases: 5. The CDR3 spans 14 residues. Per the germline V gene, CDR1 is SGHRS and CDR2 is YFSETQ.

The chain has TRBV7-8 and TRBJ2-5, with 7 bases aligning to TRBD1. CDR1 and CDR2 (germline): SGHVS, FQNEAQ. The junction had 7 bases not matched to a gene; V was cut back by 5 bases and J by 4 bases. This CDR3 has 14 amino acids. CDR3 sequence reads: CASSPETGLETQYF. The CDR3 nucleotides are TGTGCCAGCAGCCCAGAGACAGGGTTAGAGACCCAGTACTTC.

This clonotype appeared a few times. A junction end diverges from the germline sequence, so it may reflect a read error. The rearrangement uses TRBV7-2 and TRBJ1-2; D possibly corresponds to TRBD1 (5 bases). Per the germline V gene, CDR1 is SGHTA and CDR2 is FQGNSA. This CDR3 comprises 15 residues. This CDR3 reads CASSLAQGVRYGYTF. CDR3 coding DNA: TGTGCCAGCAGCCTAGCTCAGGGTGTCCGATATGGCTACACCTTC.